The clone carrying this TCR beta chain was counted at least ten times. The target antigen is unknown. The data belong to a study of blood T cells in healthy people across ages. Study-wide points: Higher diversity and more naive CD4+ cells were features of long-lived donors, compared to aged donors.

Ranging in age from about 6 to 100, the donors were healthy Caucasian individuals from Russia. Next came a second PCR, run for about 6 to 11 cycles, which used a sample-barcoded 5' primer along with a J-beta primer mix. TCRdb redid the calling of the 5' RACE reads with MiXCR, one entry per CDR3 protein. The table lists around 790,000 distinct CDR3 sequences, around 45% of them singletons. This CDR3 has 14 residues. The V gene's germline CDR1 is SGHTA and CDR2 FQGNSA. Trimming took off 5 bases at V and 5 bases at J, with 15 bases between the two ends. This TCR was recovered from a man aged 55 to 69 in good health. The chain carries TRBV7-2 and TRBJ2-5; TRBD1 or TRBD2 may be the D gene (6 bases each). The source material was blood. The CDR3 DNA follows: TGTGCCAGCAGCCGATGGGGGGCCAAGGAGACCCAGTACTTC. Translated, it gives CASSRWGAKETQYF.